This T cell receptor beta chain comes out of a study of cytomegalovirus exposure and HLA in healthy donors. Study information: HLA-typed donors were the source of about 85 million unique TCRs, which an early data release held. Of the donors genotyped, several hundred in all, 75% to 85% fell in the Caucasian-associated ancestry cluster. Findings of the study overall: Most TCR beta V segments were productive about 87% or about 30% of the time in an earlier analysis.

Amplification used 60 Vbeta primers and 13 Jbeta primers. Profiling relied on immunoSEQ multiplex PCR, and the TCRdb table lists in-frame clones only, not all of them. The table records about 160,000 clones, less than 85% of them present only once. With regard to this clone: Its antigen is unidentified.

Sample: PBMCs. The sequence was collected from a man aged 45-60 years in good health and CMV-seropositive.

The CDR3 DNA follows: TGCGCCAGCGCAACCGGGACACTTTATGGCTACACCTTC. As protein: CASATGTLYGYTF. The chain recombines TRBV5-1 with TRBJ1-2; tentatively, D is TRBD1 (6 bases). The CDR3 extends over 13 amino acids. CDR1 and CDR2 (germline): SGHRS, YFSETQ. V was trimmed by 7 bases and J by 5 bases, leaving 15 bases between them.